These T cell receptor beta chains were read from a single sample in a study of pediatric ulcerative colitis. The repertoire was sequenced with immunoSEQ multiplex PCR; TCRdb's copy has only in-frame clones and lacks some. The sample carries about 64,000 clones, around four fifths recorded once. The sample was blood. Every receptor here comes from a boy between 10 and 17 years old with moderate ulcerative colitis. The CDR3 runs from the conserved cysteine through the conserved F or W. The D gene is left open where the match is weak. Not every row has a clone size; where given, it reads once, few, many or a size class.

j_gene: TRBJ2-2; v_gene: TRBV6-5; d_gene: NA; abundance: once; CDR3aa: CASSFEGVNTGELFF; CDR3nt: TGTGCCAGCAGTTTCGAGGGGGTGAACACCGGGGAGCTGTTTTTT
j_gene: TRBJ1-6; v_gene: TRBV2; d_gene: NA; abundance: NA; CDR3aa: CASSDRDTFGTLHF; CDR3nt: TGTGCCAGCAGTGATCGGGACACGTTCGGGACCCTCCACTTT
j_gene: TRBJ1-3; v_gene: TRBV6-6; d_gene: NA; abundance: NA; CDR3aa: CASSYPSGNTIYF; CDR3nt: TGTGCCAGCAGTTACCCCTCTGGAAACACCATATATTTT
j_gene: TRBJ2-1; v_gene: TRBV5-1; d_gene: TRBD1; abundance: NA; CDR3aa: CASSPVRGTGVSYNEQFF; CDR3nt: TGCGCCAGCAGCCCCGTAAGGGGGACAGGGGTTTCCTACAATGAGCAGTTCTTC
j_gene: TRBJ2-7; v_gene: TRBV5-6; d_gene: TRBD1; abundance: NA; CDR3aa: CASSLAGTGGTEQYF; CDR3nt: TGTGCCAGCAGCTTGGCCGGGACAGGGGGCACCGAGCAGTACTTC
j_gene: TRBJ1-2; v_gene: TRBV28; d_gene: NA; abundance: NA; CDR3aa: CASSLAGPNHYSGYTF; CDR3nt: TGTGCCAGCAGTTTAGCTGGACCAAATCATTATAGTGGCTACACCTTC
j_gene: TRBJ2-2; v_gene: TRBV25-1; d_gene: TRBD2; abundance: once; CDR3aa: CASSEFGGRASGELFF; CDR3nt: TGTGCCAGCAGTGAATTCGGCGGGAGGGCCTCCGGGGAGCTGTTTTTT
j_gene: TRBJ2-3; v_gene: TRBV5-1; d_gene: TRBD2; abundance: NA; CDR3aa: CASSFGLVAGGLDTQYF; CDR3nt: TGCGCCAGCAGCTTTGGATTGGTAGCGGGAGGGCTGGATACGCAGTATTTT
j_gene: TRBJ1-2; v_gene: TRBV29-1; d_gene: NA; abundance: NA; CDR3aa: CSVLRGDSGYTF; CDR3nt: TGCAGCGTTTTGAGGGGTGATAGCGGCTACACCTTC
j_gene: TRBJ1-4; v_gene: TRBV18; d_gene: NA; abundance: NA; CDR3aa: CASSPTEINEKLFF; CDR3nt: TGTGCCAGCTCACCTACAGAGATTAATGAAAAACTGTTTTTT
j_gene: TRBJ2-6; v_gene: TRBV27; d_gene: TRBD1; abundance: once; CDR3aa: CASSGNRGLGAGANVLTF; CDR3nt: TGTGCCAGCAGTGGCAACAGGGGCCTAGGTGCTGGGGCCAACGTCCTGACTTTC
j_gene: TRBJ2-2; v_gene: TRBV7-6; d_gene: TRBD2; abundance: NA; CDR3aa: CASSLSGLAGVTGELFF; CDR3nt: TGTGCCAGCAGCTTATCAGGACTAGCGGGAGTCACCGGGGAGCTGTTTTTT
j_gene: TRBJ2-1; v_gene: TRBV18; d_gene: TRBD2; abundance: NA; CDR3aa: CASSPRSVPTSGGEQFF; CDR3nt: TGTGCCAGCTCACCAAGGTCTGTGCCGACTAGCGGGGGGGAGCAGTTCTTC
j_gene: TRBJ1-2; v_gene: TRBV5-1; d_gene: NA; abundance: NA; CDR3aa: CASSLGPREGYTF; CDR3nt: TGCGCCAGCAGCTTGGGACCTCGGGAGGGCTACACCTTC
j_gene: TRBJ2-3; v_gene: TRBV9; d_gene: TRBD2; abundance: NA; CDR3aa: CASSPPQRGGNTQYF; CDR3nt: TGTGCCAGCAGCCCGCCCCAGCGGGGGGGGAATACGCAGTATTTT
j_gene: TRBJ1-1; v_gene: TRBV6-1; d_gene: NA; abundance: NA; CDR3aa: CASSEGVGTEAFF; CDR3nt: TGTGCCAGCAGTGAAGGGGTGGGCACTGAAGCTTTCTTT
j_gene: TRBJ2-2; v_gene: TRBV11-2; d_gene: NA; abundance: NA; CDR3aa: CASSPPEELFF; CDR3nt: TGTGCCAGCAGCCCCCCGGAGGAGCTGTTTTTT
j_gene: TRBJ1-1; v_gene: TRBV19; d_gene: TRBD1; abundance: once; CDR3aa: CASLTPSTGQRGTEAFF; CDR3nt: TGTGCCAGTCTCACCCCGTCGACAGGGCAACGAGGCACTGAAGCTTTCTTT
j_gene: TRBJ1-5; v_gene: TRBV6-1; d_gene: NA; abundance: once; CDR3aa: CASSDIEANQPQHF; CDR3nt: TGTGCCAGCAGTGATATTGAAGCGAACCAGCCCCAGCATTTT
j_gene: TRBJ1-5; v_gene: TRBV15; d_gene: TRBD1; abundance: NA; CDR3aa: CATSGGGTGANQPQHF; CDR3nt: TGTGCCACCAGCGGGGGGGGGACAGGGGCTAATCAGCCCCAGCATTTT
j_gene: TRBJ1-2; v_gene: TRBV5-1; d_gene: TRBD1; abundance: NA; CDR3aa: CASSFGTGYGYTF; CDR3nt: TGCGCCAGCAGCTTCGGGACAGGGTATGGCTACACCTTC
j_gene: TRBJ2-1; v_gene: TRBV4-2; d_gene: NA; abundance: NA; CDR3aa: CASSQDLRPTDYNEQFF; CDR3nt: TGTGCCAGCAGCCAAGATCTGAGGCCGACTGACTACAATGAGCAGTTCTTC
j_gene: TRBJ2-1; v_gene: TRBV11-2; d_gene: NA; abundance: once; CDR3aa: CASSPLRGSHNEQFF; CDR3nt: TGTGCCAGCAGCCCCCTCCGGGGGTCGCACAATGAGCAGTTCTTC
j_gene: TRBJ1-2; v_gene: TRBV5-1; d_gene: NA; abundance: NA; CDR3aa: CASSPDRPSDNGYTF; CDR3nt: TGCGCCAGCAGTCCCGACAGACCAAGTGACAATGGCTACACCTTC
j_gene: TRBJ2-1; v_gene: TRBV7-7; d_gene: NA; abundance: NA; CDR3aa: CASSLTSGTGNEQFF; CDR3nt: TGTGCCAGCAGTCTAACTTCGGGGACGGGGAATGAGCAGTTCTTC